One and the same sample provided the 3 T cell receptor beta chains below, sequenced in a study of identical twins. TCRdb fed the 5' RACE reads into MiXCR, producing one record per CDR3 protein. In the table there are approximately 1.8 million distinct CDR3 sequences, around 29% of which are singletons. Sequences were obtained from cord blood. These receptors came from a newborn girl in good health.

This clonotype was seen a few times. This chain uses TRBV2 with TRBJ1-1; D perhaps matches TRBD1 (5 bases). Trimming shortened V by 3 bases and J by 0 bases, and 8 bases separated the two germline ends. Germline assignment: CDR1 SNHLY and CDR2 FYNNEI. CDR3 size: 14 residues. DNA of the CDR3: TGTGCCAGCAGTGAGGGGGTGGTGAACACTGAAGCTTTCTTT. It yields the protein CASSEGVVNTEAFF.

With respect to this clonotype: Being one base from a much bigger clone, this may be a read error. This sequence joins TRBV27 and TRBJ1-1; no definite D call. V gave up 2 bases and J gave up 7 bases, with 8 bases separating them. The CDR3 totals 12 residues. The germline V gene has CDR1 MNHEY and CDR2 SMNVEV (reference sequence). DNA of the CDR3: TGTGCCAGCAGTTTACAGTACATTGAAGCTTTCTTT. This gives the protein CASSLQYIEAFF.

The CDR3 DNA is TGTGCCAGCATCGGGACAGGCTATTCACCCCTCCACTTT. It encodes CASIGTGYSPLHF. V gene TRBV28 combines with J gene TRBJ1-6; 8 bases agree with TRBD1. The CDR3 totals 13 residues. The germline V gene has CDR1 MDHEN and CDR2 SYDVKM. Germline trimming cut 7 bases from V and 8 bases from J; bases unmatched to any gene: 4.